The clone carrying this T cell receptor (beta chain) was recorded at least ten times. The data originate from a study of CD8+CD57+ T cells in acquired aplastic anemia. TCR beta VDJ and CDR3 profiling used genomic DNA as template. One entry per CDR3 protein, called by TCRdb with MiXCR from the reads. The sample lists some 150,000 distinct CDR3 sequences, about 40% seen once, with over 6.5% in the top ten. This CDR3 spans 10 amino acids. Looked up from germline, CDR1 is DFQATT and CDR2 is SNEGSKA (reference sequence). This chain links TRBV20-1 with TRBJ2-1; 8 nucleotides align to TRBD2. The specimen was sorted CD4+, CD8+, or CD8+CD57+ T cells (not recorded which) from PBMCs. This clonotype was obtained from a human donor in good health, serving as a control. CDR3 region: CRAGAREQFF. For the CDR3, the DNA is TGCAGAGCGGGGGCCAGGGAGCAGTTCTTC.